The TCR beta chain described here comes from a study of response to subunit inactivated influenza vaccine. Study-wide findings and caveats: It was the authors' suggestion that each seasonal influenza vaccination recruits few new T cells.

The V gene's germline CDR1 is LNHDA and CDR2 SQIVND (reference sequence). The CDR3 is 13 residues long. Between the trimmed V and J ends, which lost 3 bases and 4 bases, there was a span of 9 bases. One entry per CDR3 protein, called by TCRdb with MiXCR from the RT-PCR reads. The table shows 590,000 or so distinct CDR3 sequences, with 11% to 15% occurring only once. Comments on this clonotype: Its antigen is still unknown.

The source is a man aged 50-60 years who received an inactivated influenza vaccine. The J gene is TRBJ1-2, the V gene TRBV19, with D uncertain. The material sequenced was PBMCs from blood, taken around 15 days before vaccination. Here the CDR3 reads CASSIPPFYGYTF. The CDR3 DNA reads TGTGCCAGTAGTATCCCGCCTTTCTATGGCTACACCTTC.